The next 9 T cell receptor beta chains were all read from a single sample in a study of T cell responses to AZD1222 COVID-19 vaccine. The assay was immunoSEQ multiplex PCR, and TCRdb's table has in-frame clones only and misses some. The sample holds tens of thousands of clones, 80% to 90% seen once. The sample here was peripheral blood, taken on day 0 of AZD1222 vaccination. The receptors were sampled from an adult in good health.

This chain connects TRBV3-1 (or the pseudogene TRBV3-2) to TRBJ2-1; 7 nucleotides agree with TRBD2. CDR1 and CDR2 from the germline V gene are LGHDT and YNNKEL (reference sequence). The CDR3 has 16 amino acids. Trimming at V came to 2 bases and at J to 1 base, leaving 5 bases not matched to a gene. The CDR3 DNA sequence: TGTGCCAGCAGCCAATGGGGCGGGAGATCCTACAATGAGCAGTTCTTC. This translates into CASSQWGGRSYNEQFF.

This clone was detected only a few times. V gene TRBV10-2 combines with J gene TRBJ2-1, with D maybe TRBD1 (6 bases). V was cut by 1 base and J by 8 bases, with 12 bases left in between. Germline V gene data show CDR1 as WSHSY and CDR2 as SAAADI. There are 14 residues in the CDR3. The CDR3, as DNA: TGCGCCAGCAGTGAGTGGGACCCAGGGGATGAGCAGTTCTTC. It codes for CASSEWDPGDEQFF.

The chain joins TRBV19 to TRBJ2-2; 9 bases are a match to TRBD1. Germline CDR1 and CDR2: LNHDA and SQIVND (reference sequence). The CDR3 consists of 15 residues. J lost 6 bases, V lost 5 bases, and 7 bases had no gene match. The CDR3 is CASSFAGTGSGELFF. Here the CDR3 DNA reads TGTGCCAGTAGTTTCGCCGGGACAGGGTCCGGGGAGCTGTTTTTT.

This chain uses TRBV13 with TRBJ1-1, with 10 bases aligning to TRBD1. V trimming: 2 bases; J trimming: 1 base; junction bases outside the gene matches: 1. The CDR3 has 15 amino acids. Looked up from germline, CDR1 is PRHDT and CDR2 is FYEKMQ (reference sequence). The CDR3 DNA is TGTGCCAGCAGCTTAAGACAGGGGGCGAACACTGAAGCTTTCTTT. Its protein is CASSLRQGANTEAFF.

V usage is TRBV5-1 and J usage is TRBJ1-2; D remains ambiguous. Trimming shortened V by 5 bases and J by 3 bases, and 8 bases separated the two germline ends. CDR1 is SGHRS, CDR2 YFSETQ, per germline. This CDR3 spans 12 amino acids. CDR3 loop: CASSSSYYGYTF. Written as DNA, the CDR3 is TGCGCCAGCAGTAGTAGTTACTATGGCTACACCTTC.

The chain employs TRBV19 and TRBJ2-7; TRBD1 matches 11 bases. V was pared by 8 bases and J by 4 bases, with 7 bases of the junction left unmatched. In germline, CDR1 is LNHDA, CDR2 SQIVND (reference sequence). The CDR3 covers 14 residues. For the CDR3, the DNA is TGTGCCAGTTCAGGACAGGGGGCTTTATACGAGCAGTACTTC. It translates to CASSGQGALYEQYF.

V gene TRBV9 combines with J gene TRBJ2-3; D remains ambiguous. Germline assignment: CDR1 SGDLS and CDR2 YYNGEE. The CDR3 consists of 14 residues. The V and J ends lost 0 bases and 3 bases respectively, with 8 bases between them. The DNA of the CDR3 is TGTGCCAGCAGCGTAGATTTCGAGACAGATACGCAGTATTTT. It specifies CASSVDFETDTQYF.

This chain connects TRBV5-1 to TRBJ1-5, with D possibly matching TRBD1 (5 bases). This CDR3 is built from 16 residues. V dropped 0 bases and J dropped 4 bases, with 14 bases sitting between them. Germline V gene data show CDR1 as SGHRS and CDR2 as YFSETQ. The CDR3 DNA follows: TGCGCCAGCAGCTTGGGTGGAGGGGCTGGGAATCAGCCCCAGCATTTT. It specifies CASSLGGGAGNQPQHF. The full variable domain, its missing parts supplied by reference TRBV5-1 and TRBJ1-5, is KAGVTQTPRYLIKTRGQQVTLSCSPISGHRSVSWYQQTPGQGLQFLFEYFSETQRNKGNFPGRFSGRQFSNSRSEMNVSTLELGDSALYLCASSLGGGAGNQPQHFGDGTRLSIL.

The chain carries TRBV2 and TRBJ1-5; D is unresolved. The CDR3 consists of 14 residues. Trimming pared 4 bases from V and 4 bases from J, leaving 11 bases between. The germline gives CDR1 SNHLY, CDR2 FYNNEI. The CDR3 bases are TGTGCCAGCAGTGTTTACGACGTAAATCAGCCCCAGCATTTT. Encoded protein: CASSVYDVNQPQHF.